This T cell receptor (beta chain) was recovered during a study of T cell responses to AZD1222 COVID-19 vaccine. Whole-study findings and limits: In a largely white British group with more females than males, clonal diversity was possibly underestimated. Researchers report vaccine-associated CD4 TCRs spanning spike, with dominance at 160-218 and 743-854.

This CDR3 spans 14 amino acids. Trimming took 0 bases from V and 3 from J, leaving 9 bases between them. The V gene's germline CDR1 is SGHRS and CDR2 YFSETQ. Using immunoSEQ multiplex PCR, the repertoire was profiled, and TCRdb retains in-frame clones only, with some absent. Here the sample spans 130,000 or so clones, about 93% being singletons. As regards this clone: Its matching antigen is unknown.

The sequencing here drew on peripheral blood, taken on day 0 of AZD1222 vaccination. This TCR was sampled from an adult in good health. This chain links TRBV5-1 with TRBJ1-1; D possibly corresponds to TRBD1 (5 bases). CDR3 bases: TGCGCCAGCAGCTTGGTTCCCAGGGACACTGAAGCTTTCTTT. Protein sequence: CASSLVPRDTEAFF.